A selection of T cell receptor beta chains follows, all from one sample in a study of blood T cell repertoires in COVID-19. Data came from immunoSEQ multiplex PCR; TCRdb stores just in-frame clones and leaves some out. Of around 280,000 clones listed, roughly 89% are singletons. The material sequenced was peripheral blood. The receptors shown here come from a woman younger than 45 with COVID-19, enrolled during active disease. CDR3s include the opening cysteine and the closing phenylalanine or tryptophan. Clone size is given for some rows only: seen once, a few or many times, or a class if the clone is expanded.

length	size	V	J	CDR3
16	NA	TRBV4-1	TRBJ1-3	CASSQGVEYSGNTIYF
12	NA	TRBV12-3/TRBV12-4	TRBJ2-3	CASHDRGDTQYF
16	NA	TRBV7-2	TRBJ1-2	CASSFQQGITNYGYTF
15	NA	TRBV18	TRBJ2-7	CASSQVGTGINEQYF
13	NA	TRBV19	TRBJ2-7	CASSIGVTYEQYF
14	NA	TRBV4-1	TRBJ1-2	CASSKRQSNYGYTF
16	NA	TRBV6-1	TRBJ1-2	CASSESYLEAYYGYTF
13	NA	TRBV5-8	TRBJ1-1	CASSLAGGFEAFF
13	NA	TRBV19	TRBJ2-1	CASTSGQYNEQFF
14	NA	TRBV7-8	TRBJ1-1	CASSTRGGNTEAFF
14	NA	TRBV27	TRBJ1-1	CASSRGQGGTEAFF
16	once	TRBV7-9	TRBJ1-1	CASSLGQAPYNIEAFF
14	NA	TRBV15	TRBJ1-4	CATSRGPSNEKLFF
14	NA	TRBV30	TRBJ1-6	CAWSRGQGRSPLHF
14	NA	TRBV5-6	TRBJ1-5	CASSLKQGNQPQHF
16	NA	TRBV14	TRBJ2-7	CASSQEVRPGAGEQYF
16	NA	TRBV2	TRBJ2-7	CASRPNSGGSRTGQYF
14	NA	TRBV5-6	TRBJ1-2	CASSLQGVAYGYTF
14	NA	TRBV7-9	TRBJ1-1	CASSKQISNTEAFF
18	NA	TRBV5-1	TRBJ2-7	CASSFGRTGLSLSGEQYF
16	NA	TRBV7-8	TRBJ2-7	CASSLVRTGLGAEQYF
13	NA	TRBV6-6	TRBJ1-6	CASSLDRVKPLHF
16	NA	TRBV11-2	TRBJ2-5	CASSQIRGLGGETQYF
14	NA	TRBV30	TRBJ2-5	CAWGLRGRVETQYF
13	NA	TRBV30	TRBJ1-2	CAWSGGAPYGYTF
17	NA	TRBV27	TRBJ1-6	CASSRLRTLGQAAVLHF
17	NA	TRBV6-4	TRBJ2-5	CASPLGLAGVRWETQYF
17	NA	TRBV19	TRBJ2-4	CASSIGGGLRAKNIQYF
12	once	TRBV7-9	TRBJ2-7	CASGFQGSEQYF